This T cell receptor (beta chain) was sequenced during a study of blood T cell repertoires in COVID-19. Study in general: Samples taken during acute and convalescent COVID-19 were collected in the United States, Italy and Spain.

With V trimmed by 6 bases and J by 3 bases, 4 bases remained unmatched. Per the germline V gene, CDR1 is MNHEY and CDR2 is SVGEGT. The CDR3 has 15 residues. Only in-frame clones appear in the TCRdb table, and some are missing; sequencing was by immunoSEQ multiplex PCR. The sample carries 150,000 or so clones, around 80% recorded once. What was sequenced was PBMCs or T cells enriched from blood (not recorded which). The receptor's source is a middle-aged man who had recovered from COVID-19. The rearrangement links TRBV6-2 or TRBV6-3 to TRBJ2-3; 12 bases align to TRBD2. CDR3 nucleotides: TGTGCCAGCAGCCCTAGCGGGGGGGGTACAGATACGCAGTATTTT. As protein: CASSPSGGGTDTQYF.